This T cell receptor (beta chain) stems from a study of CD8+ T cells in alopecia areata. It was cDNA, reverse transcribed from extracted RNA, that served as the sequencing template. TCRdb's copy holds only in-frame clones and misses some; the assay was immunoSEQ multiplex PCR. The sample shows about 150,000 clones, 87% of them seen only once. The study, taken as a whole, reports: Lesional scalp, especially alopecia totalis/universalis, showed higher clonality than normal scalp.

As concerns this clone: Its antigen is undetermined.

Trimming removed 3 bases at V and 5 bases at J, with 7 bases between. Germline lookup yields CDR1 GTSNPN and CDR2 SVGIG (reference sequence). This CDR3 contains 12 residues. This chain connects TRBV30 to TRBJ2-2; D not certain. The receptor was derived from a human donor with alopecia areata. Source: CD8+ T cells sorted from blood, taken at week 0. For the CDR3, the DNA is TGTGCCTGGAGAGATCAGACCGGGGAGCTGTTTTTT. It yields the protein CAWRDQTGELFF.